The entry that follows covers one T cell receptor beta chain sequence. Its antigen remains unknown. The sample belongs to a study of a mutant IDH1 vaccine in newly diagnosed glioma. Study details: Prior therapy was radiotherapy, temozolomide, or both; most received both.

Germline V lookup: CDR1 LNHDA, CDR2 SQIVND (reference sequence). CDR3 length equals 15 residues. The V and J ends lost 0 bases and 4 bases respectively, with 12 bases between them. Sequencing used immunoSEQ multiplex PCR; TCRdb keeps in-frame clones, though not all of them. The data show fewer than 45,000 clones, about 76% seen once. Stated time point: week 23, last vaccination. All doses held 300 ug of mutant IDH1 20-mer peptide, with topical imiquimod. The V gene is TRBV19, the J gene TRBJ2-5, with a weak D call TRBD2 (6 bases). The specimen was PBMCs, collected from a glioma patient whose treatment included an IDH1 peptide vaccine. This clonotype was obtained from a man aged 45-65 years with glioma. CDR3 sequence: CASSIDGRRGETQYF. In DNA form, the CDR3 reads TGTGCCAGTAGTATAGATGGCCGGCGGGGAGAGACCCAGTACTTC.